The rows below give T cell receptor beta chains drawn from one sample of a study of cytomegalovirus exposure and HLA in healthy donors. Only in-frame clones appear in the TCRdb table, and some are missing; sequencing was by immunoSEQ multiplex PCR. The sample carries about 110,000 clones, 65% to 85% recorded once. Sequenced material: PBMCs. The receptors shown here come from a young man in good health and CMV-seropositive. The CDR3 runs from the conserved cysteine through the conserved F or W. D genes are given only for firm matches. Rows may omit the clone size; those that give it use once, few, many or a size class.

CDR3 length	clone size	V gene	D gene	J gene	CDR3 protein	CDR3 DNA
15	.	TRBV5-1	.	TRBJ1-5	CASSMEGSPDQPQHF	TGCGCCAGCAGCATGGAGGGGTCGCCAGATCAGCCCCAGCATTTT
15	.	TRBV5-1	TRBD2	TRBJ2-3	CASSLLAGGMDTQYF	TGCGCCAGCAGCTTACTAGCGGGGGGCATGGATACGCAGTATTTT
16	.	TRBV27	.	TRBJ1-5	CASRRPIDRSNQPQHF	TGTGCCAGCAGACGACCCATTGACAGAAGCAATCAGCCCCAGCATTTT
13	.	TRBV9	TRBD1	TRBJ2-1	CASSRTGPNEQFF	TGTGCCAGCAGCCGGACAGGGCCCAATGAGCAGTTCTTC
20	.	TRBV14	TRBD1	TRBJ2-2	CASSQEGHRGSYRNTGELFF	TGTGCCAGCAGCCAAGAAGGTCACAGGGGGTCCTATCGCAACACCGGGGAGCTGTTTTTT
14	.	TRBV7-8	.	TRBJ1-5	CASSWTGSNQPQHF	TGTGCCAGCAGCTGGACGGGGAGCAATCAGCCCCAGCATTTT
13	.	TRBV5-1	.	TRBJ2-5	CASSVDRQETQYF	TGCGCCAGCAGCGTGGACAGACAAGAGACCCAGTACTTC
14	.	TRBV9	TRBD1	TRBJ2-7	CASSPGDRAYEQYF	TGTGCCAGCAGCCCGGGGGACAGGGCCTACGAGCAGTACTTC
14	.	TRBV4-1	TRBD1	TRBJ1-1	CASSRGTGNTEAFF	TGCGCCAGCAGCCGAGGGACAGGGAACACTGAAGCTTTCTTT
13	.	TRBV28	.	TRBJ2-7	CASSWTEGTEQYF	TGTGCCAGCAGTTGGACAGAAGGGACCGAGCAGTACTTC
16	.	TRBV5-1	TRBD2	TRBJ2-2	CASSFMSGGETGELFF	TGCGCCAGCAGCTTCATGAGCGGGGGCGAGACCGGGGAGCTGTTTTTT
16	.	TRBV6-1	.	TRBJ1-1	CASSEAPGGGGTEAFF	TGTGCCAGCAGTGAAGCCCCGGGAGGGGGTGGCACTGAAGCTTTCTTT
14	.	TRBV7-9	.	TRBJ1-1	CASIRGVGDTEAFF	TGTGCCAGCATCCGCGGGGTTGGCGACACTGAAGCTTTCTTT
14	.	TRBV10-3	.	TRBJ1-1	CAIREQLTNTEAFF	TGTGCCATCAGGGAACAACTAACGAACACTGAAGCTTTCTTT
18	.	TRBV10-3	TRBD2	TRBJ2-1	CAISGTSERGRWDNEQFF	TGTGCCATCAGTGGGACCTCCGAGCGGGGCCGATGGGATAATGAGCAGTTCTTC
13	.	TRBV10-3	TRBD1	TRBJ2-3	CAIGQEEADTQYF	TGTGCCATCGGACAGGAAGAAGCAGATACGCAGTATTTT
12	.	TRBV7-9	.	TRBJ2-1	CASSQTYNEQFF	TGTGCCAGCAGCCAAACCTACAATGAGCAGTTCTTC
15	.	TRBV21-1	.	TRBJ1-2	CASSARPTGLGGYTF	TGTGCCAGCAGCGCTCGTCCGACAGGCCTCGGTGGCTACACCTTC
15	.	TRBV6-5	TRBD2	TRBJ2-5	CASMEGRGGWETQYF	TGTGCCAGCATGGAGGGGCGGGGGGGCTGGGAGACCCAGTACTTC
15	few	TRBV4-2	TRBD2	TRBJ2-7	CASSQGLAGGLEQYF	TGTGCCAGCAGCCAGGGACTAGCGGGGGGTCTCGAGCAGTACTTC
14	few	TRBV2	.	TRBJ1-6	CASSGDLPNSPLHF	TGTGCCAGCAGCGGGGATCTTCCCAATTCACCCCTCCACTTT
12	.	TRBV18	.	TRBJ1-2	CASSPDGGGYTF	TGTGCCAGCTCACCTGACGGAGGGGGCTACACCTTC
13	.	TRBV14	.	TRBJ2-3	CASSRYKTDTQYF	TGTGCCAGCAGCCGCTATAAGACAGATACGCAGTATTTT